These 19 T cell receptor beta chains share one sample of origin, sequenced in a study of T cell responses to AZD1222 COVID-19 vaccine. Using immunoSEQ multiplex PCR, the repertoire was profiled, and TCRdb retains in-frame clones only, with some absent. The repertoire holds roughly 160,000 clones, with 90% as singletons. Sequencing used peripheral blood, obtained on day 0 of AZD1222 vaccination. These receptors were obtained from an adult in good health.

V and J are TRBV28 and TRBJ1-1; the D is unclear. This CDR3 is 12 amino acids long. Germline CDR1 MDHEN, CDR2 SYDVKM. The V end was cut by 2 bases, the J end by 7 bases, with 8 bases between. CDR3 loop: CASSLRPLEAFF. DNA for the CDR3: TGTGCCAGCAGTTTACGGCCCCTTGAAGCTTTCTTT. The full variable domain, in which reference TRBV28 and TRBJ1-1 provide the parts outside the CDR3, is DVKVTQSSRYLVKRTGEKVFLECVQDMDHENMFWYRQDPGLGLRLIYFSYDVKMKEKGDIPEGYSVSREKKERFSLILESASTNQTSMYLCASSLRPLEAFFGQGTRLTVV.

This sequence joins TRBV11-1 and TRBJ2-2, with unresolved D. Germline assignment: CDR1 SGHAT and CDR2 FQDESV (reference sequence). V lost 0 bases and J lost 6, with 8 bases in between. The CDR3 contains 14 residues. As DNA, the CDR3 is TGTGCCAGCAGCTTAGCTCTTCTCCCCGGGGAGCTGTTTTTT. This sequence encodes CASSLALLPGELFF.

The V and J genes are TRBV11-3 and TRBJ1-2; a possible D gene is TRBD1 (5 bases). The CDR3 extends over 16 amino acids. Trimming cost V 5 bases and J 2 bases, with 18 bases left between them. From germline, CDR1 is SGHNT and CDR2 YENEEA. The CDR3 DNA reads as TGTGCCAGCAGCCCCCCCGCCGCAGGGCCAAACTATGGCTACACCTTC. Translation: CASSPPAAGPNYGYTF.

The rearrangement uses TRBV2 and TRBJ1-6; no definite D call. The CDR3 has 15 amino acids. Germline V gene sequence: CDR1 SNHLY, CDR2 FYNNEI. Trimming shortened V by 6 bases and J by 6 bases, and 15 bases separated the two germline ends. DNA of the CDR3: TGTGCCAGCAGAGCAGGACGGACCCTTAATTCACCCCTCCACTTT. Protein sequence: CASRAGRTLNSPLHF.

The chain is built from TRBV27 and TRBJ1-2, with D tentatively TRBD1 (6 bases). Trimming left V 0 bases short and J 6 bases short, with 14 bases between. CDR3 length: 15 residues. Germline V CDR1 and CDR2: MNHEY, SMNVEV (reference sequence). Here the CDR3 DNA reads TGTGCCAGCAGTTTATCGCAGGCAGGGGCTCATGGCTACACCTTC. It specifies CASSLSQAGAHGYTF.

Here the CDR3 reads CASSSPGQGAFF. The CDR3 DNA reads TGCGCCAGCAGCTCGCCGGGACAGGGAGCTTTCTTT. The rearrangement links TRBV5-1 to TRBJ1-1; 9 nucleotides align to TRBD1. Germline CDR1 reads SGHRS; CDR2 reads YFSETQ. V was pared by 3 bases and J by 10 bases, with 4 bases of the junction left unmatched. The CDR3 sequence is 12 residues long.

This sequence joins TRBV24-1 and TRBJ2-3, with 7 bases identical to TRBD1. CDR3 length equals 14 residues. The V gene end was trimmed by 4 bases and the J gene end by 4 bases; junction bases not matched to a gene: 4. Germline V gene sequence: CDR1 KGHDR, CDR2 SFDVKD. The DNA of the CDR3 is TGTGCCACCAGTGACCCACAGGGGCCAGATACGCAGTATTTT. It specifies CATSDPQGPDTQYF.

This chain joins TRBV28 and TRBJ1-6; maybe TRBD1 (5 bases). Germline CDR1 is MDHEN and CDR2 is SYDVKM. This CDR3 has 16 residues. The V and J ends lost 2 bases and 2 bases respectively, with 10 bases between them. The CDR3 region has the DNA TGTGCCAGCAGTTTAAGGGGTGGCCCCTATAATTCACCCCTCCACTTT. As protein: CASSLRGGPYNSPLHF.

V gene TRBV19 combines with J gene TRBJ2-1, with 9 bases identical to TRBD1. V gave up 9 bases and J gave up 0 bases; unmatched junction bases: 9. The CDR3 loop spans 16 amino acids. Germline loops: CDR1 LNHDA, CDR2 SQIVND (reference sequence). CDR3 region: CASGDRAGFSYNEQFF. The CDR3 region has the DNA TGTGCCAGCGGGGACAGGGCGGGGTTCTCCTACAATGAGCAGTTCTTC.

This clone showed up just once. This chain links TRBV28 with TRBJ2-2; TRBD2 agrees at 10 bases. The J segment lost 4 bases and the V segment lost 5 bases, leaving 10 bases of the junction unmatched. This CDR3 has 17 residues. CDR1 MDHEN and CDR2 SYDVKM come from the germline V gene. The CDR3 loop is CASSLRSSGGSTGELFF. The CDR3 DNA follows: TGTGCCAGCAGTCTACGCTCTAGCGGGGGTTCCACCGGGGAGCTGTTTTTT.

The rearrangement joins TRBV7-9 to TRBJ1-6, with 11 bases that match TRBD1. V dropped 5 bases and J dropped 2; count of bases not matched to a gene: 2. CDR3 size: 16 residues. Germline CDR1 and CDR2: SEHNR and FQNEAQ (reference sequence). The CDR3 loop reads CASSQDRGPYNSPLHF. CDR3 bases: TGTGCCAGCAGCCAGGACAGGGGGCCCTATAATTCACCCCTCCACTTT.

The count of this clone is one. The V gene is TRBV5-6, the J gene TRBJ2-5; the D gene is possibly TRBD1 (6 bases). Germline CDR1 reads SGHDT; CDR2 reads YYEEEE. CDR3 size: 14 residues. Between the trimmed V and J ends, which lost 0 bases and 5 bases, there was a span of 11 bases. CDR3 loop: CASSLGGGRETQYF. The CDR3 DNA reads TGTGCCAGCAGCTTGGGTGGGGGCCGGGAGACCCAGTACTTC.

This clone was observed once. The chain links TRBV9 to TRBJ1-2, with D uncertain. CDR1 is SGDLS and CDR2 is YYNGEE in the germline V gene. CDR3 size: 13 residues. V lost 3 bases and J 4 bases, leaving 10 bases between the germline ends. This CDR3 is CASSGTDLYGYTF. The CDR3 nucleotides are TGTGCCAGCAGCGGAACAGACCTCTATGGCTACACCTTC.

This chain links TRBV28 with TRBJ2-1; 12 bases are a match to TRBD2. The V gene end was trimmed by 5 bases and the J gene end by 4 bases; junction bases not matched to a gene: 3. The CDR3 loop spans 15 amino acids. Per the germline V gene, CDR1 is MDHEN and CDR2 is SYDVKM. The CDR3: CASSLLAGGYNEQFF. In DNA form, the CDR3 reads TGTGCCAGCAGTCTCCTAGCGGGGGGGTACAATGAGCAGTTCTTC.

The gene calls are TRBV5-6 and TRBJ2-7; TRBD1 agrees at 11 bases. The CDR3 is 14 amino acids. CDR1 is SGHDT and CDR2 is YYEEEE in the germline V gene. After removal of 0 bases from V and 6 bases from J, the junction contained 2 bases not matched to a gene. The CDR3 loop reads CASSLGTGGGEQYF. The DNA of the CDR3 is TGTGCCAGCAGCTTGGGGACAGGGGGCGGCGAGCAGTACTTC.

In its sample, this clone was seen once. V gene TRBV7-9 combines with J gene TRBJ2-3, with a possible D match to TRBD2 (5 bases). The CDR3 is made up of 12 amino acids. The germline CDR1 and CDR2 sequences are SEHNR and FQNEAQ (reference sequence). V dropped 8 bases and J dropped 4 bases, with 10 bases sitting between them. The CDR3 sequence: CASSFGADTQYF. The CDR3 coding sequence is TGTGCCAGCTCATTCGGGGCAGATACGCAGTATTTT.

The V and J genes are TRBV28 and TRBJ1-2; unclear D gene. CDR1 is MDHEN and CDR2 is SYDVKM in the germline V gene. The CDR3 has 14 residues. V was clipped by 5 bases and J by 8 bases, with 18 bases between them. DNA of the CDR3: TGTGCCAGCAGTGGCCGGGCTCTCGTAGGAGGCTACACCTTC. Protein product: CASSGRALVGGYTF.

This rearrangement joins TRBV7-9 to TRBJ1-2; D gene unclear. CDR3 length: 18 residues. Germline lookup yields CDR1 SEHNR and CDR2 FQNEAQ (reference sequence). The germline V and J ends were trimmed by 5 bases and 0 bases, with 22 bases remaining between them. The CDR3 spells CASSPLGDIRTSNYGYTF. In DNA form, the CDR3 reads TGTGCCAGCAGCCCCCTAGGCGACATCCGGACCTCTAACTATGGCTACACCTTC.

This chain links TRBV27 with TRBJ2-4; D perhaps matches TRBD2 (6 bases). The CDR3 spans 16 residues. Trimming cost V 2 bases and J 1 base, with 12 bases left between them. The germline gives CDR1 MNHEY, CDR2 SMNVEV (reference sequence). The CDR3 spells CASSLKAGWAKNIQYF. The CDR3 DNA reads TGTGCCAGCAGTTTAAAGGCGGGGTGGGCCAAAAACATTCAGTACTTC.